This T cell receptor (beta chain) stems from a study of T cell repertoires in aging, cancer and after chemotherapy. Broader study findings: Immunological memory after chemotherapy cannot be judged from the repertoire data. Median generation probability rose over the chemotherapy interval in each cancer cohort, suggesting rebound thymic output. Untreated cancer patients had significantly lower blood TCR diversity than age-matched healthy donors.

A note on this clonotype: Antigen: not known.

Rearranged V-D-J TRB sequences were amplified with a mixed TRB-A/B primer pool. One entry per CDR3 protein results from TCRdb running MiXCR on the multiplex PCR reads. The table lists roughly 600 distinct CDR3 sequences, about 85% of them singletons, with 6.8% in the top ten. Peripheral blood genomic DNA, not sorted cells or RNA, was the template. The sequenced sample consisted of blood. The receptor's source is a human donor with a solid tumor.

The CDR3 nucleotides are TGTGCCAGCAGGGGCACCAGGGGAGGCTACGAGCAGTACTTC. Amino acid sequence: CASRGTRGGYEQYF. The chain recombines TRBV6-1 with TRBJ2-7, with D perhaps TRBD1 or TRBD2 (6 bases each). Trimming took off 6 bases at V and 3 bases at J, with 15 bases between the two ends. Germline values: CDR1 MNHNS, CDR2 SASEGT. The CDR3 has 14 amino acids.